Listed below are T cell receptor beta chains from one sample, sequenced in a study of CD8+ T cells in alopecia areata. Profiled with immunoSEQ multiplex PCR; TCRdb holds only in-frame clones, not every one. The data contain some 110,000 clones, roughly 68% of them seen just once; the ten biggest clones take up 2.8%. Input material: CD4+ T cells sorted from blood. The receptors were gathered from a human donor in good health. The CDR3 runs from the conserved cysteine through the conserved F or W. D genes are given only for firm matches. Size tells how often a clone was seen (once, few, many) or the class of an expanded clone, and some rows leave it out.

>-|TRBV2|-|TRBJ2-3
TGTGCCAGCAGTGAGCAAGGTCCCGGTGGCACAGATACGCAGTATTTT
CASSEQGPGGTDTQYF
>few|TRBV29-1|-|TRBJ1-2
TGCAGCGTTGGTCAGGACTATGGCTACACCTTC
CSVGQDYGYTF
>few|TRBV29-1|-|TRBJ1-1
TGCAGCGTTGAGAGAGATAACACTGAAGCTTTCTTT
CSVERDNTEAFF
>-|TRBV18|-|TRBJ2-3
TGTGCCAGCTCATCGCCGGGCCACCTGGGGGATACGCAGTATTTT
CASSSPGHLGDTQYF
>-|TRBV29-1|-|TRBJ1-2
TGCAGCGTTCGGAAGACAGCTAACTATGGCTACACCTTC
CSVRKTANYGYTF
>-|TRBV30|TRBD2|TRBJ2-1
TGTGCCTGGAGCCCGACCGCAGCGGGGGAGCAGTTCTTC
CAWSPTAAGEQFF
>-|TRBV10-3|TRBD1|TRBJ2-7
TGTGCCATCAGTGTGGGACAGGGGGGAACTGACGAGCAGTACTTC
CAISVGQGGTDEQYF
>-|TRBV29-1|-|TRBJ1-4
TGCAGCGTTGGGACGGAAAAACTGTTTTTT
CSVGTEKLFF
>once|TRBV25-1|-|TRBJ2-7
TGTGCCAGCAGTCTTCCTCCCCCCGAGAACGAGCAGTACTTC
CASSLPPPENEQYF
>-|TRBV5-4|-|TRBJ2-7
TGTGCCAGCAGCCCCTCGGAGTTCTACGAGCAGTACTTC
CASSPSEFYEQYF
>once|TRBV7-6|-|TRBJ2-5
TGTGCCAGCAGCTCATCAGTGTCAAAAGAGACCCAGTACTTC
CASSSSVSKETQYF
>-|TRBV10-3|-|TRBJ2-6
TGTGCCAGCAGTTACACCCGGACCTCCAACGTCCTGACTTTC
CASSYTRTSNVLTF
>-|TRBV5-1|TRBD2|TRBJ2-5
TGCGCCAGCAGCGCGAGGACTAGCGGGGGGGCGGAGACCCAGTACTTC
CASSARTSGGAETQYF
>-|TRBV5-4|-|TRBJ2-7
TGTGCCAGCAGCCACGCGGGACGGGGAGACTCCTACGAGCAGTACTTC
CASSHAGRGDSYEQYF
>-|TRBV30|-|TRBJ1-2
TGTGCCTCCACGGACACGAACTATGGCTACACCTTC
CASTDTNYGYTF
>-|TRBV29-1|-|TRBJ2-6
TGCAGCGTACAGGGCTCTGGGGCCAACGTCCTGACTTTC
CSVQGSGANVLTF
>-|TRBV29-1|TRBD1|TRBJ2-3
TGCAGCGGCAGGGGGATCCTGGCGGATACGCAGTATTTT
CSGRGILADTQYF
>-|TRBV29-1|-|TRBJ1-1
TGCACCGAAGGGAGGGGTCGGACTGAAGCTTTCTTT
CTEGRGRTEAFF
>few|TRBV29-1|TRBD2|TRBJ2-4
TGCAGCGTTGATAGCGGGGGTCTCTCCAAAAACATTCAGTACTTC
CSVDSGGLSKNIQYF
>few|TRBV6-5|TRBD1|TRBJ1-1
TGTGCCAGCAGCCGAGGACAGGGTAACACTGAAGCTTTCTTT
CASSRGQGNTEAFF
>-|TRBV5-1|TRBD2|TRBJ2-3
TGCGCCAGCAGCTGGACTAGTAAAGAAGATACGCAGTATTTT
CASSWTSKEDTQYF
>-|TRBV2|-|TRBJ2-1
TGTGCCAGCAGCTGGGACTTCAACAATGAGCAGTTCTTC
CASSWDFNNEQFF
>-|TRBV29-1|-|TRBJ2-1
TGCAGCGTCGTCGGAGGGCGCTCCTACAATGAGCAGTTCTTC
CSVVGGRSYNEQFF
>-|TRBV7-2|TRBD2|TRBJ2-1
TGTGCCAGCAGCTCTGGACTAGCGGGGAGTAGTGAGCAGTTCTTC
CASSSGLAGSSEQFF
>-|TRBV5-1|-|TRBJ1-2
TGCGCCAGCAGCCAGGACAGCGCTAACTATGGCTACACCTTC
CASSQDSANYGYTF
>once|TRBV29-1|-|TRBJ2-4
TGCAGCGTTGAAGGAACACTAGCCAAAAACATTCAGTACTTC
CSVEGTLAKNIQYF
>-|TRBV5-1|TRBD1|TRBJ1-2
TGCGCCAGCAGCGGAGAGACAGGGGTCTATGGCTACACCTTC
CASSGETGVYGYTF
>-|TRBV5-1|-|TRBJ2-5
TGCGCCAGCAGCTTGGATGTCCAGCCCGGGGAGACCCAGTACTTC
CASSLDVQPGETQYF
>-|TRBV29-1|-|TRBJ1-1
TGCAGCGTTGAAAAGGCCCAGGGGACTGAAGCTTTCTTT
CSVEKAQGTEAFF
>-|TRBV7-9|TRBD1|TRBJ1-2
TGTGCCAGCAGCCCCAGCCCGGTGGGACAGGTTGGCGACTATGGCTACACCTTC
CASSPSPVGQVGDYGYTF
>-|TRBV4-1|-|TRBJ1-6
TGCGCCAGCAGCCAAGATGATAATTCACCCCTCCACTTT
CASSQDDNSPLHF
>-|TRBV5-4|TRBD2|TRBJ2-3
TGTGCCAGCAGCTTGCCTAGCGGGGGCCGGAGTACGCAGTATTTT
CASSLPSGGRSTQYF
>-|TRBV30|-|TRBJ1-1
TGTGCCTGGAAATCTCAGGGTTGGACTGAAGCTTTCTTT
CAWKSQGWTEAFF
>-|TRBV5-1|-|TRBJ2-5
TGCGCCAGCAGCTTGGTTCGAGGGGAGACCCAGTACTTC
CASSLVRGETQYF
>-|TRBV7-9|TRBD1|TRBJ1-2
TGTGCCAGCAGCTCAAACGACAGGGAGGCCTATGGCTACACCTTC
CASSSNDREAYGYTF
>few|TRBV9|-|TRBJ2-1
TGTGCCAGCGCGGATACGGGGACGGGAAATGAGCAGTTCTTC
CASADTGTGNEQFF
>-|TRBV25-1|-|TRBJ2-7
TGTGCCAGCAGTGAAACCAGGCCTAGGGGCTCCTACGAGCAGTACTTC
CASSETRPRGSYEQYF
>-|TRBV4-2|-|TRBJ2-1
TGTGCCAGCAGCCAAGTGGGCGGGCGGGGCATCCTGTTCTTC
CASSQVGGRGILFF
>-|TRBV4-2|-|TRBJ2-5
TGTGCCAGCAGCCCCTCCGTCGGACAGAGAGAGACCCAGTACTTC
CASSPSVGQRETQYF
>-|TRBV7-9|-|TRBJ2-1
TGTGCCAGCAGCTTAGCGTTAGGGTCGAATGAGCAGTTCTTC
CASSLALGSNEQFF
>-|TRBV7-2|TRBD1|TRBJ1-1
TGTGCCAGCAGCTTCCCGACAGGGACCACTGAAGCTTTCTTT
CASSFPTGTTEAFF
>-|TRBV11-1|-|TRBJ2-5
TGTGCCAGCAGCTTAACTGAGGCGCAAAAGACCCAGTACTTC
CASSLTEAQKTQYF
>-|TRBV29-1|TRBD1|TRBJ2-5
TGCAGCTCGAAGGCCGGGACAGGGCAAGAGACCCAGTACTTC
CSSKAGTGQETQYF
>-|TRBV6-1|-|TRBJ2-1
TGTGCCAGCAGTGAACAGGTATACAATGAGCAGTTCTTC
CASSEQVYNEQFF
>-|TRBV2|-|TRBJ2-5
TGTGCCAGCAGGGGCTATGAGACCCAGTACTTC
CASRGYETQYF